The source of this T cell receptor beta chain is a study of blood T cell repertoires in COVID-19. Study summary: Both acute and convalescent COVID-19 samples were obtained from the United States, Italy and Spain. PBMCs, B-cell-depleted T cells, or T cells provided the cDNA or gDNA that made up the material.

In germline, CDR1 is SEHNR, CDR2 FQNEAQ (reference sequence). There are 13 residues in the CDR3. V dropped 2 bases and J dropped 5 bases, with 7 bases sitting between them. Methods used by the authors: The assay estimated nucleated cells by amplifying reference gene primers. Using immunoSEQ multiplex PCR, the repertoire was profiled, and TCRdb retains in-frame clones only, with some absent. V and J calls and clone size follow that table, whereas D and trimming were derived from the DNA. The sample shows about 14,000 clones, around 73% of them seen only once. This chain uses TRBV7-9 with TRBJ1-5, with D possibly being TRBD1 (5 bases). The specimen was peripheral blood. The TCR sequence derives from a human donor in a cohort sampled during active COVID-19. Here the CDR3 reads CASSLQGHQPQHF. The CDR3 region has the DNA TGTGCCAGCAGCTTACAGGGTCATCAGCCCCAGCATTTT.